The rows below give T cell receptor beta chains drawn from one sample of a study of regulatory T cells in long-lasting Graves disease. In TCRdb, the multiplex PCR reads were re-called with MiXCR into one record per CDR3 protein. The sample lists 400,000 to 500,000 distinct CDR3 sequences; 11% to 15% were seen once. These data also featured in a second study, about T cells in Graves' hyperthyroidism and ophthalmopathy.

The material sequenced was peripheral blood mononuclear cells (PBMCs), taken at new diagnosis, from a patient treated with antithyroid drugs. These receptors came from a woman aged 45 to 65 with Graves disease. The CDR3 runs from the conserved cysteine through the conserved F or W. The order of the fields is V gene, clone size, D gene, J gene, CDR3 protein, CDR3 DNA. The D gene is left open where the match is weak. Only part of the rows carry a size: once, few, many, or a class if the clone is expanded.

TRBV18	few	TRBD1	TRBJ1-6	CASSPGQGPLHF	TGTGCCAGCTCCCCGGGACAGGGGCCCCTCCACTTT
TRBV28	few	TRBD1	TRBJ1-3	CASRKTGGSGNTIYF	TGTGCCAGCAGAAAAACAGGGGGCTCTGGAAACACCATATATTTT
TRBV18	many	-	TRBJ1-1	CASSPPQVNTEAFF	TGTGCCAGCTCACCACCGCAGGTGAACACTGAAGCTTTCTTT
TRBV10-2	few	TRBD1	TRBJ1-5	CASSDGTPGQGNQPQHF	TGCGCCAGCAGTGACGGGACCCCGGGACAGGGAAATCAGCCCCAGCATTTT
TRBV3-1	few	-	TRBJ2-3	CASSLVRTDTQYF	TGTGCCAGCAGTCTAGTGAGGACAGATACGCAGTATTTT
TRBV28	-	-	TRBJ1-5	CASSFGAGHQPQHF	TGTGCCAGCAGTTTCGGGGCAGGGCATCAGCCCCAGCATTTT
TRBV30	few	-	TRBJ1-5	CAWSARDLNQPQHF	TGTGCCTGGAGCGCCAGAGACCTAAATCAGCCCCAGCATTTT
TRBV28	many	-	TRBJ2-1	CASRWGWGADYNEQFF	TGTGCCAGCAGGTGGGGGTGGGGGGCTGACTACAATGAGCAGTTCTTC
TRBV4-1	few	TRBD1	TRBJ1-2	CASRSPGQDYGYTF	TGCGCCAGCAGGTCACCGGGACAGGACTATGGCTACACCTTC
TRBV6-1	few	TRBD2	TRBJ2-7	CASMGTSYEQYF	TGTGCCAGCATGGGGACTAGCTACGAGCAGTACTTC
TRBV18	-	TRBD1	TRBJ1-6	CASSPSTGTESPLHF	TGTGCCAGCTCACCATCGACAGGGACGGAATCACCCCTCCACTTT
TRBV24-1	few	TRBD1	TRBJ1-5	CATSGDSRTQPQHF	TGTGCCACCAGTGGGGACAGCCGGACTCAGCCCCAGCATTTT
TRBV20-1	-	-	TRBJ2-7	CSAIDPSSYEQYF	TGCAGTGCCATCGACCCTTCCTCCTACGAGCAGTACTTC
TRBV24-1	many	TRBD2	TRBJ2-2	CATGTSGLNTGELFF	TGTGCCACCGGGACTAGCGGATTGAACACCGGGGAGCTGTTTTTT
TRBV4-2	few	-	TRBJ2-1	CASSQERDFYNEQFF	TGTGCCAGCAGCCAAGAGCGGGACTTCTACAATGAGCAGTTCTTC
TRBV5-4	many	TRBD2	TRBJ2-2	CASREGLAGGNTGELFF	TGTGCCAGCAGAGAGGGACTAGCGGGAGGAAACACCGGGGAGCTGTTTTTT
TRBV7-9	many	-	TRBJ2-1	CASSLAGGEQFF	TGTGCCAGCAGCTTAGCAGGTGGAGAGCAGTTCTTC
TRBV19	once	-	TRBJ1-2	CASSIAQGTNYGYTF	TGTGCCAGTAGTATAGCCCAGGGGACTAACTATGGCTACACCTTC
TRBV5-6	many	-	TRBJ2-7	CASSLMGTYASYEQYF	TGTGCCAGCAGCTTGATGGGGACGTATGCCTCCTACGAGCAGTACTTC
TRBV20-1	few	-	TRBJ2-1	CSATISYNEQFF	TGCAGTGCAACTATCTCCTACAATGAGCAGTTCTTC
TRBV29-1	few	TRBD2	TRBJ2-7	CSVVAGVGEQYF	TGCAGCGTTGTAGCGGGAGTCGGGGAGCAGTACTTC
TRBV4-1	many	-	TRBJ2-7	CASSQTGDSGYEQYF	TGCGCCAGCAGCCAAACGGGAGATTCAGGCTACGAGCAGTACTTC
TRBV10-3	many	TRBD2	TRBJ2-7	CAIRRQGLAGGSYEQYF	TGTGCCATCAGAAGACAGGGTCTAGCGGGAGGTAGCTACGAGCAGTACTTC